A single sample gave rise to the 10 T cell receptor beta chains below, sequenced in a study of CD8+ T cells in alopecia areata. Extraction and reverse transcription of RNA yielded cDNA as the sequencing template. Assay used: immunoSEQ multiplex PCR; TCRdb lists only in-frame clones, some missing. The data hold approximately 180,000 clones, with 65% to 75% observed a single time. The sample consisted of CD8+ T cells sorted from blood, taken at week 0. The source is a human donor with alopecia areata.

This clone was counted between two and nine times. The chain combines TRBV7-8 with TRBJ2-1; unclear D gene. The CDR3 totals 13 residues. Trimming took off 5 bases at V and 6 bases at J, with 11 bases between the two ends. Per the germline V gene, CDR1 is SGHVS and CDR2 is FQNEAQ. CDR3 bases: TGTGCCAGCAGCCGAAGTACCCTCAATGAGCAGTTCTTC. Its translation: CASSRSTLNEQFF.

In its sample, this clone was seen a few times. The chain has TRBV20-1 and TRBJ1-1; TRBD1 agrees at 10 bases. In germline, CDR1 is DFQATT, CDR2 SNEGSKA (reference sequence). V shed 5 bases, J shed 11 bases, and the junction held 2 bases outside the gene matches. The CDR3 is made up of 10 amino acids. CDR3 region: CSAGTGVAFF. For the CDR3, the DNA is TGCAGTGCTGGGACAGGGGTGGCTTTCTTT.

Points on this clone: Other nucleotide sequences from this sample produce the same CDR3. The V gene is TRBV5-6, the J gene TRBJ1-2; D is uncertain. Trimming left V 3 bases short and J 2 bases short, with 2 bases between. The germline V gene encodes CDR1 SGHDT and CDR2 YYEEEE. The CDR3 loop spans 11 amino acids. The CDR3 DNA is TGTGCCAGCAGCTCAAACTATGGCTACACCTTC. Translated, it gives CASSSNYGYTF.

The CDR3 DNA sequence: TGCAGCGTTGACGCCGGGAGAGGGACCCCTGAAGCTTTCTTT. As protein: CSVDAGRGTPEAFF. V gene TRBV29-1 combines with J gene TRBJ1-1; possibly TRBD1 for D (5 bases). This CDR3 has 14 amino acids. V was clipped by 3 bases and J by 6 bases, with 17 bases between them. Per the germline V gene, CDR1 is SQVTM and CDR2 is ANQGSEA.

The rearrangement uses TRBV6-5 and TRBJ2-5; D not certain. Germline CDR1 reads MNHEY; CDR2 reads SVGAGI. The V end lost 6 bases, the J end lost 5 bases, and 13 bases lay between the germline ends. The CDR3 spans 13 residues. Here the CDR3 DNA reads TGTGCCAGCAGAATGGGCCTAAGGGAGACCCAGTACTTC. This encodes CASRMGLRETQYF.

V gene TRBV11-2 combines with J gene TRBJ2-1; D is unresolved. The CDR3 covers 12 residues. Looked up from germline, CDR1 is SGHAT and CDR2 is FQNNGV. The germline V and J ends were trimmed by 5 bases and 7 bases, with 9 bases remaining between them. The CDR3 DNA is TGTGCCAGCAGCCTAAGACGGAATGAGCAGTTCTTC. Translating gives CASSLRRNEQFF.

CDR3 in DNA: TGTGCCAGCAGTTTTCTGCAGAAAATAGACATTCAGTACTTC. Its translation: CASSFLQKIDIQYF. The rearrangement joins TRBV27 to TRBJ2-4; D gene uncertain. Germline lookup yields CDR1 MNHEY and CDR2 SMNVEV (reference sequence). CDR3 size: 14 residues. V was clipped by 3 bases and J by 8 bases, with 14 bases between them.

V usage is TRBV4-1 and J usage is TRBJ2-7; 9 nucleotides agree with TRBD1. Per germline, CDR1 MGHRA and CDR2 YSYEKL. The CDR3 runs to 15 residues. Trimming took 5 bases from V and 5 from J; bases not matched to a gene: 10. The CDR3 loop reads CASSEVGQGPDEQYF. CDR3 DNA sequence: TGCGCCAGCAGCGAAGTGGGACAGGGACCTGACGAGCAGTACTTC.

The chain is built from TRBV15 and TRBJ2-5; D remains ambiguous. Germline V gene lookup returns CDR1 LNHNV and CDR2 YYDKDF (reference sequence). The CDR3 sequence is 13 residues long. With 0 bases removed from V and 5 bases from J, the gap between germline ends came to 7 bases. CDR3 bases: TGTGCCACCAGCAGAGAAGTCATGGAGACCCAGTACTTC. It codes for CATSREVMETQYF.

In this sample, this clone turned up a few times. The rearrangement uses TRBV4-1 and TRBJ2-5; perhaps D is TRBD1 or TRBD2 (5 bases each). The CDR3 covers 15 residues. The V gene's germline CDR1 is MGHRA and CDR2 YSYEKL. V gave up 2 bases and J gave up 5 bases, with 15 bases separating them. CDR3 sequence reads: CASSQTGTPPETQYF. DNA for the CDR3: TGCGCCAGCAGCCAAACCGGGACGCCGCCGGAGACCCAGTACTTC.